What follows are 28 T cell receptor beta chains derived from one specimen sequenced in a study of CD8+CD57+ T cells in acquired aplastic anemia. Genomic DNA served as template for TCR beta VDJ and CDR3 profiling. TCRdb reprocessed the reads via MiXCR and lists one record per CDR3 protein. The table has 150,000 to 200,000 distinct CDR3 sequences, about 60% seen once; the top ten hold 45% to 50%. The sequencing input was sorted CD4+, CD8+, or CD8+CD57+ T cells (not recorded which) from PBMCs. The receptors come from a human donor in good health.

This chain joins TRBV5-1 and TRBJ1-6, with 7 positions matching TRBD1. The CDR3 totals 14 residues. The germline gives CDR1 SGHRS, CDR2 YFSETQ. V lost 2 bases, J lost 8 bases, and 4 bases stayed unmatched. CDR3 nucleotides: TGCGCCAGCAGCTTCCGGGACAGCGATTCACCCCTCCACTTT. Its translation: CASSFRDSDSPLHF. Drawing the rest from reference TRBV5-1 and TRBJ1-6, the complete variable domain is KAGVTQTPRYLIKTRGQQVTLSCSPISGHRSVSWYQQTPGQGLQFLFEYFSETQRNKGNFPGRFSGRQFSNSRSEMNVSTLELGDSALYLCASSFRDSDSPLHFGNGTRLTVT.

This clonotype was seen a single time. This chain uses TRBV20-1 with TRBJ1-3, with 10 bases identical to TRBD1. V shed 5 bases, J shed 0 bases, and the junction held 13 bases outside the gene matches. The V gene's germline CDR1 is DFQATT and CDR2 SNEGSKA (reference sequence). The CDR3 contains 18 residues. For the CDR3, the DNA is TGCAGTGCTCCCTATTGTTGGACAGGGGGAGCCTCTGGAAACACCATATATTTT. Translated, it gives CSAPYCWTGGASGNTIYF.

The CDR3 is CASSPRGYMNTEAFF. The CDR3 DNA is TGTGCCAGCAGCCCTAGGGGCTACATGAACACTGAAGCTTTCTTT. The chain joins TRBV7-9 to TRBJ1-1; tentative D call: TRBD1 (5 bases). The CDR3 contains 15 residues. V was shortened by 5 bases and J by 0 bases, with 13 bases between the two germline ends. The germline V gene encodes CDR1 SEHNR and CDR2 FQNEAQ (reference sequence). Using reference TRBV7-9 and TRBJ1-1 for the parts outside the CDR3, the full variable domain is DTGVSQNPRHKITKRGQNVTFRCDPISEHNRLYWYRQTLGQGPEFLTYFQNEAQLEKSRLLSDRFSAERPKGSFSTLEIQRTEQGDSAMYLCASSPRGYMNTEAFFGQGTRLTVV.

The rearrangement links TRBV29-1 to TRBJ2-1, with TRBD2 identical over 7 bases. The CDR3 contains 12 residues. Germline CDR1 reads SQVTM; CDR2 reads ANQGSEA. Trimming at V came to 3 bases and at J to 6 bases, leaving 2 bases not matched to a gene. The CDR3 spells CSVESGTNEQFF. The CDR3 DNA reads TGCAGCGTTGAGAGCGGGACCAATGAGCAGTTCTTC.

The chain carries TRBV27 and TRBJ2-7; TRBD1 agrees at 11 bases. The germline gives CDR1 MNHEY, CDR2 SMNVEV (reference sequence). V was clipped by 0 bases and J by 2 bases; unmatched bases: 9. The CDR3 is made up of 18 amino acids. CDR3 sequence (DNA): TGTGCCAGCAGTTTATCGGGAAGGACAGGGGGCCACCCCTACGAGCAGTACTTC. It encodes CASSLSGRTGGHPYEQYF.

This clonotype was found a few times. This chain links TRBV29-1 with TRBJ2-1; 8 bases map to TRBD1. The CDR3 spans 15 residues. The J segment lost 3 bases and the V segment lost 8 bases, leaving 12 bases of the junction unmatched. Germline lookup yields CDR1 SQVTM and CDR2 ANQGSEA. CDR3 in amino acids: CSLKNQGALYNEQFF. CDR3 nucleotides: TGCAGCCTGAAGAATCAGGGGGCTCTCTACAATGAGCAGTTCTTC.

This clonotype was seen a few times. The V call is TRBV13, the J call TRBJ1-1, with D unresolved. V shed 2 bases and J shed 0 bases, with 10 bases lying between them. The germline gives CDR1 PRHDT, CDR2 FYEKMQ (reference sequence). The CDR3 spans 15 residues. This CDR3 reads CASSLWGDMNTEAFF. The DNA for the CDR3 is TGTGCCAGCAGCTTATGGGGAGACATGAACACTGAAGCTTTCTTT.

This clonotype came up a few times. The CDR3 DNA sequence: TGTGCCACCAGCAGTGATGATACGGTACTTGGGCAGTTCTTC. Amino acid sequence: CATSSDDTVLGQFF. The rearrangement uses TRBV15 and TRBJ2-1; D gene ambiguous. Germline V lookup: CDR1 LNHNV, CDR2 YYDKDF (reference sequence). Between the trimmed V and J ends, which lost 3 bases and 12 bases, there was a span of 18 bases. This CDR3 has 14 residues.

This clonotype has just a few counts. J is TRBJ2-5 and V is TRBV19; perhaps TRBD1 as D (6 bases). The CDR3 is 15 residues long. Deletions cut 5 bases from V and 1 base from J, with 14 bases between. Germline V gene lookup returns CDR1 LNHDA and CDR2 SQIVND (reference sequence). CDR3 DNA: TGTGCCAGTAGTCCGATTAGGGACACCCAAGAGACCCAGTACTTC. Protein: CASSPIRDTQETQYF. The full variable domain, its missing parts supplied by reference TRBV19 and TRBJ2-5, is DGGITQSPKYLFRKEGQNVTLSCEQNLNHDAMYWYRQDPGQGLRLIYYSQIVNDFQKGDIAEGYSVSREKKESFPLTVTSAQKNPTAFYLCASSPIRDTQETQYFGPGTRLLVL.

The rearrangement uses TRBV9 and TRBJ2-3, with a weak D call TRBD2 (6 bases). Per the germline V gene, CDR1 is SGDLS and CDR2 is YYNGEE. V was pared by 4 bases and J by 4 bases, with 16 bases between. This CDR3 spans 15 amino acids. CDR3 sequence reads: CASSLFPRGADTQYF. The CDR3 nucleotides are TGTGCCAGCAGCTTATTCCCGCGCGGGGCAGATACGCAGTATTTT.

This clonotype was observed at least ten times. The V gene is TRBV2, the J gene TRBJ1-2; D may be TRBD1 (5 bases). The CDR3 has 17 amino acids. Germline CDR1 reads SNHLY; CDR2 reads FYNNEI. Trimming cost V 8 bases and J 5 bases, with 27 bases left between them. CDR3 sequence (DNA): TGTGCCAGCTCCCGTGTAGGGGATGGTGGCCCAACTTATGGCTACACCTTC. Encoded protein: CASSRVGDGGPTYGYTF. Variable domain in full (rest from reference TRBV2 and TRBJ1-2): EPEVTQTPSHQVTQMGQEVILRCVPISNHLYFYWYRQILGQKVEFLVSFYNNEISEKSEIFDDQFSVERPDGSNFTLKIRSTKLEDSAMYFCASSRVGDGGPTYGYTFGSGTRLTVV.

The table lists this clonotype with many counts. V usage is TRBV7-3 and J usage is TRBJ1-1, with D uncertain. Germline CDR1 and CDR2: SGHTA and FQGTGA. The CDR3 length is 13 residues. V lost 6 bases and J 1 base, leaving 9 bases between the germline ends. The CDR3 nucleotides read TGTGCCAGCAGTCAACTGTCGAACACTGAAGCTTTCTTT. This translates into CASSQLSNTEAFF. Filled out from reference TRBV7-3 and TRBJ1-1, the complete variable domain reads GAGVSQTPSNKVTEKGKYVELRCDPISGHTALYWYRQSLGQGPEFLIYFQGTGAADDSGLPNDRFFAVRPEGSVSTLKIQRTERGDSAVYLCASSQLSNTEAFFGQGTRLTVV.

A note on this clonotype: With a much larger clone just one base away, this may be a read error. The CDR3, as DNA: TGTGCCAGCACCCTCGGGGGACTAGCGTCGAACACCGGGGGGCTGTTTTTT. Protein product: CASTLGGLASNTGGLFF. This chain joins TRBV12-3 or TRBV12-4 and TRBJ2-2; 10 nucleotides match TRBD2. CDR3 length: 17 amino acids.

This clonotype was seen many times. This chain connects TRBV12-3 or TRBV12-4 to TRBJ1-2; a possible D gene is TRBD1 (6 bases). The CDR3 is made up of 14 amino acids. The germline V and J ends were trimmed by 5 bases and 2 bases, with 12 bases remaining between them. CDR3 nucleotide sequence: TGTGCCAGCAGTCCTACAGGGACCAACTATGGCTACACCTTC. Amino acids: CASSPTGTNYGYTF.

This clonotype was counted only a few times. V and J are TRBV5-8 and TRBJ1-6, with no clear D. Trimming took 0 bases from V and 6 from J, leaving 10 bases between them. The CDR3 totals 15 residues. CDR1 and CDR2 from the germline V gene are SGHTS and YDEGEE. The CDR3 coding sequence is TGTGCCAGCAGCTTGGGTTGGCAGCCTAATTCACCCCTCCACTTT. Translation gives CASSLGWQPNSPLHF.

This clonotype was seen at least ten times. The gene calls are TRBV5-8 and TRBJ2-7; 7 bases map to TRBD1. The germline gives CDR1 SGHTS, CDR2 YDEGEE. The CDR3 consists of 13 residues. Germline trimming cut 3 bases from V and 6 bases from J; bases unmatched to any gene: 6. DNA for the CDR3: TGTGCCAGCAGCTACACACAGGGGAGCGAGCAGTACTTC. Translating it yields CASSYTQGSEQYF.

This clonotype was seen repeatedly, ten times or more. The V and J genes are TRBV6-1 and TRBJ2-7; 8 nucleotides align to TRBD2. J was trimmed by 0 bases and V by 6 bases; bases with no gene match: 7. This CDR3 has 15 residues. CDR1 and CDR2 from the germline V gene are MNHNS and SASEGT. The CDR3 region is CASSEPGLGSYEQYF. DNA for the CDR3: TGTGCCAGCAGCGAACCGGGACTAGGCTCCTACGAGCAGTACTTC.

This clonotype was seen once. This chain joins TRBV10-3 and TRBJ1-3, with D perhaps matching TRBD1 (6 bases). Germline V gives CDR1 ENHRY, CDR2 SYGVKD. Trimming left V 2 bases short and J 2 bases short, with 19 bases between. The CDR3 has 18 amino acids. CDR3 residues: CAISELGGRGSTGNTIYF. As DNA, the CDR3 is TGTGCCATCAGTGAGCTGGGGGGCAGGGGCTCAACTGGAAACACCATATATTTT.

This clonotype was seen ten or more times. V and J are TRBV6-5 and TRBJ2-7, with 9 bases that match TRBD1. V gave up 2 bases and J gave up 3 bases; unmatched junction bases: 5. The CDR3 length is 15 residues. CDR1 MNHEY and CDR2 SVGAGI come from the germline V gene. The CDR3 sequence is CASSYGTGNDYEQYF. In DNA form, the CDR3 reads TGTGCCAGCAGTTACGGGACAGGGAACGACTACGAGCAGTACTTC.

The rearrangement links TRBV9 to TRBJ1-3; D unresolved. Trimming left V 4 bases short and J 1 base short, with 12 bases between. The CDR3 sequence is 15 residues long. The germline V gene has CDR1 SGDLS and CDR2 YYNGEE. The CDR3 DNA is TGTGCCAGCAGCCTAGAGGGCAGTTCTGGAAACACCATATATTTT. Translating it yields CASSLEGSSGNTIYF.

The gene calls are TRBV12-3 or TRBV12-4 and TRBJ1-1; D possibly corresponds to TRBD1 (6 bases). The CDR3 spans 13 residues. Deletions cut 4 bases from V and 7 bases from J, with 13 bases between. CDR3 in amino acids: CASSWGAGLEAFF. DNA for the CDR3: TGTGCCAGCAGTTGGGGGGCGGGACTTGAAGCTTTCTTT.

The rearrangement joins TRBV15 to TRBJ1-2, with D tentatively TRBD1 (6 bases). The V end lost 0 bases, the J end lost 8 bases, and 10 bases lay between the germline ends. CDR1 LNHNV and CDR2 YYDKDF come from the germline V gene (reference sequence). The CDR3 length is 13 residues. The CDR3 region is CATSRDQGKGYTF. Written as DNA, the CDR3 is TGTGCCACCAGCAGAGATCAGGGGAAGGGCTACACCTTC.

Note on this clonotype: A read error may be the cause here, since a much bigger clone is one base away. The chain couples TRBV9 to TRBJ2-1, with 8 bases lining up with TRBD2. The CDR3 consists of 19 residues. Germline V CDR1 and CDR2: SGDLS, YYNGEE. The CDR3 protein is CASGVGASGGTSSYNEQFF. CDR3 sequence (DNA): TGTGCCAGCGGCGTAGGGGCCAGCGGGGGTACGTCCTCCTACAATGAGCAGTTCTTC.

This clonotype came up many times. This sequence joins TRBV24-1 and TRBJ2-5; 13 bases align to TRBD2. The CDR3 length is 18 residues. V trimming: 4 bases; J trimming: 2 bases; junction bases outside the gene matches: 9. Germline V gene sequence: CDR1 KGHDR, CDR2 SFDVKD. CDR3 protein: CATSDPGLAGSPQETQYF. The DNA of the CDR3 is TGTGCCACCAGTGACCCGGGACTAGCGGGATCCCCGCAAGAGACCCAGTACTTC.

This clonotype has ten or more counts. The chain has TRBV7-9 and TRBJ2-3; TRBD2 matches at 7 bases. The CDR3 is 14 amino acids. Germline-derived CDR1 and CDR2 are SEHNR and FQNEAQ (reference sequence). V shed 6 bases, J shed 0 bases, and the junction held 3 bases outside the gene matches. This CDR3 reads CASRLSGSTDTQYF. DNA of the CDR3: TGTGCCAGCAGACTTAGCGGGAGCACAGATACGCAGTATTTT. Full variable domain (remainder filled in from reference TRBV7-9 and TRBJ2-3): DTGVSQNPRHKITKRGQNVTFRCDPISEHNRLYWYRQTLGQGPEFLTYFQNEAQLEKSRLLSDRFSAERPKGSFSTLEIQRTEQGDSAMYLCASRLSGSTDTQYFGPGTRLTVL.

This clonotype has at least ten counts. V and J are TRBV4-3 and TRBJ2-6; D is possibly TRBD1 or TRBD2 (5 bases each). There are 17 residues in the CDR3. Germline lookup yields CDR1 LGHNA and CDR2 YSLEER. V shed 4 bases and J shed 0 bases, with 13 bases lying between them. Written as DNA, the CDR3 is TGCGCCAGCAGCCCCGGGACGTCTATCTCTGGGGCCAACGTCCTGACTTTC. This codes for CASSPGTSISGANVLTF.

This clonotype was seen a few times. The chain recombines TRBV7-3 with TRBJ2-5; 7 bases line up with TRBD1. This CDR3 is 13 amino acids long. Looked up from germline, CDR1 is SGHTA and CDR2 is FQGTGA. The trim removed 5 bases at V and 5 bases at J, leaving 5 bases unmatched. The CDR3 loop reads CASSPGQDETQYF. In nucleotides, the CDR3 is TGTGCCAGCAGCCCAGGACAGGATGAGACCCAGTACTTC. Full variable domain (remainder filled in from reference TRBV7-3 and TRBJ2-5): GAGVSQTPSNKVTEKGKYVELRCDPISGHTALYWYRQSLGQGPEFLIYFQGTGAADDSGLPNDRFFAVRPEGSVSTLKIQRTERGDSAVYLCASSPGQDETQYFGPGTRLLVL.

The V call is TRBV7-9, the J call TRBJ2-7, with TRBD1 matching over 10 bases. The CDR3 has 15 residues. Germline V gives CDR1 SEHNR, CDR2 FQNEAQ (reference sequence). The junction had 8 bases not matched to a gene; V was cut back by 5 bases and J by 4 bases. CDR3 in amino acids: CASSPDRGPSYEQYF. The CDR3, as DNA: TGTGCCAGCAGCCCTGACAGGGGGCCGTCATACGAGCAGTACTTC.